The 22 T cell receptor beta chains given below trace back to one sample, sequenced in a study of T cells in Graves' hyperthyroidism and ophthalmopathy. TCR beta CDR3 sequences were amplified from RNA transcripts. When the TCR CDR3 underwent first-round RT-PCR, the HTBI primer set was used. In TCRdb, the multiplex PCR reads were re-called with MiXCR into one record per CDR3 protein. Of about 410,000 distinct CDR3 sequences detected, 13% to 15% appear once; the ten largest clones hold about 19%. Sequenced material: blood. The receptors come from a woman aged 25-40 years with Graves' ophthalmopathy.

This clonotype occurred many times. For the CDR3, the DNA is TGTGCCAGCTCACCACCCAGAGCGACGGATACGCAGTATTTT. It specifies CASSPPRATDTQYF. The V gene is TRBV18, the J gene TRBJ2-3; D is ambiguous. Trimming cost V 0 bases and J 6 bases, with 10 bases left between them. The germline gives CDR1 KGHSH, CDR2 LQKENI. The CDR3 has 14 amino acids.

This clonotype was observed at least ten times. One end of the junction fails to match germline, which may point to a read error. The chain links TRBV10-3 to TRBJ2-5; TRBD2 aligns across 15 bases. Germline V lookup: CDR1 ENHRY, CDR2 SYGVKD. This CDR3 is 14 amino acids long. CDR3 bases: TGTGCCATCAGTGGGACTAGCGGGGGGGAGATCCAGTACTTC. It codes for CAISGTSGGEIQYF.

The chain carries TRBV29-1 and TRBJ2-3; the D gene is possibly TRBD1 (5 bases). This CDR3 has 13 amino acids. Germline V gene lookup returns CDR1 SQVTM and CDR2 ANQGSEA. V was trimmed by 3 bases and J by 0 bases, leaving 7 bases between them. CDR3 sequence reads: CSVEKGSTDTQYF. CDR3 bases: TGCAGCGTTGAGAAGGGGAGCACAGATACGCAGTATTTT.

This clonotype showed up many times. The chain uses TRBV20-1 and TRBJ1-5, with 8 bases that match TRBD1. V lost 6 bases to trimming and J lost 7 bases; unmatched junction nucleotides: 11. CDR1 is DFQATT, CDR2 SNEGSKA, per germline (reference sequence). The CDR3 sequence is 14 residues long. This chain's CDR3 is CSAAETGVGQPQHF. In DNA, the CDR3 is TGCAGTGCAGCTGAGACAGGGGTGGGACAGCCCCAGCATTTT.

This clonotype has just one count. A much larger clone lies a single base off, so this may be a read error. The V and J genes are TRBV4-1 and TRBJ1-5; no clear D gene. CDR1 is MGHRA, CDR2 YSYEKL, per germline. This CDR3 has 13 amino acids. The CDR3 reads CASSQDGVQPRHF. The CDR3 DNA reads TGCGCCAGCAGCCAAGATGGAGTTCAGCCCCGGCATTTT.

This clonotype occurred many times. The genes are TRBV30 and TRBJ1-5; 8 nucleotides line up with TRBD1. Germline loops: CDR1 GTSNPN, CDR2 SVGIG (reference sequence). The CDR3 covers 17 residues. V was clipped by 7 bases and J by 0 bases; unmatched bases: 14. DNA for the CDR3: TGTGCCTACAGCGCCGACAGGGGCGGATATAGCAATCAGCCCCAGCATTTT. Residues: CAYSADRGGYSNQPQHF. The full variable domain, with the rest looked up from reference TRBV30 and TRBJ1-5, is SQTIHQWPATLVQPVGSPLSLECTVEGTSNPNLYWYRQAAGRGLQLLFYSVGIGQISSEVPQNLSASRPQDRQFILSSKKLLLSDSGFYLCAYSADRGGYSNQPQHFGDGTRLSIL.

Regarding this clonotype: A much larger clonotype is one base distant, so this may be a read error. The chain is built from TRBV6-2 or TRBV6-3 and TRBJ2-1, with 7 bases lining up with TRBD1. The CDR3 consists of 12 residues. V lost 8 bases to trimming and J lost 13 bases; unmatched junction nucleotides: 11. Per the germline V gene, CDR1 is MNHEY and CDR2 is SVGEGT. CDR3 sequence (DNA): TGTGCCAGCTTGAGACAGGGTGGTGACCAGTTCTTC. Translated: CASLRQGGDQFF.

This clonotype was counted a single time. The V call is TRBV6-4, the J call TRBJ2-7; D might be TRBD1 (5 bases). Germline-derived CDR1 and CDR2 are MRHNA and SNTAGT. This CDR3 has 16 amino acids. V was trimmed by 5 bases and J by 0 bases, leaving 17 bases between them. CDR3 region: CASSYLGRADSYEQYF. As DNA, the CDR3 is TGTGCCAGCAGTTACCTGGGCAGGGCGGACTCCTACGAGCAGTACTTC.

This clonotype was seen at least ten times. The chain joins TRBV11-3 to TRBJ1-6, with TRBD1 identical over 8 bases. V dropped 2 bases and J dropped 5; count of bases not matched to a gene: 8. Germline CDR1 and CDR2: SGHNT and YENEEA. The CDR3 spans 17 residues. CDR3 protein: CASSLRRTGRNNSPLHF. DNA for the CDR3: TGTGCCAGCAGCTTACGCCGGACAGGGAGGAATAATTCACCCCTCCACTTT.

This clonotype has only a few counts. A much larger clone differs by one base, so this may be a read error. The chain couples TRBV11-2 to TRBJ2-7; D is perhaps TRBD1 or TRBD2 (5 bases each). The V end was cut by 5 bases, the J end by 0 bases, with 14 bases between. The CDR3 covers 15 residues. Germline V lookup: CDR1 SGHAT, CDR2 FQNNGV. The CDR3 region is CASSKRDGGSYEQYF. The CDR3 coding sequence is TGTGCCAGCAGCAAACGGGACGGCGGCTCCTACGAGCAGTACTTC.

This clonotype was counted many times. V gene TRBV14 combines with J gene TRBJ2-7; D might be TRBD2 (5 bases). Germline V gene data show CDR1 as SGHDN and CDR2 as FVKESK. V was clipped by 4 bases and J by 6 bases, with 13 bases between them. The CDR3 is 13 residues long. For the CDR3, the DNA is TGTGCCAGCAGCCCCCCCTCGGGGATCGAGCAGTACTTC. The encoded protein is CASSPPSGIEQYF.

The chain links TRBV20-1 to TRBJ2-3, with D tentatively TRBD2 (5 bases). Trimming took 2 bases from V and 0 from J, leaving 9 bases between them. The CDR3 has 14 residues. Germline CDR1 and CDR2: DFQATT and SNEGSKA (reference sequence). CDR3 in amino acids: CSARKRTSTDTQYF. CDR3 DNA: TGCAGTGCTAGAAAGCGGACTAGCACAGATACGCAGTATTTT.

This sequence joins TRBV9 and TRBJ2-2; D is unclear. This CDR3 has 15 amino acids. Trimming removed 4 bases at V and 5 bases at J, with 15 bases between. Germline V gene data show CDR1 as SGDLS and CDR2 as YYNGEE. Written as DNA, the CDR3 is TGTGCCAGCAGCCCCGGGTCAATTCTTACCGGGGAGCTGTTTTTT. Its protein product is CASSPGSILTGELFF. Full variable domain (remainder filled in from reference TRBV9 and TRBJ2-2): DSGVTQTPKHLITATGQRVTLRCSPRSGDLSVYWYQQSLDQGLQFLIQYYNGEERAKGNILERFSAQQFPDLHSELNLSSLELGDSALYFCASSPGSILTGELFFGEGSRLTVL.

Ten or more counts support this clonotype. The J gene is TRBJ1-5, the V gene TRBV20-1; the match to TRBD1 covers 9 bases. CDR1 is DFQATT, CDR2 SNEGSKA, per germline (reference sequence). The CDR3 is made up of 14 amino acids. V was pared by 5 bases and J by 6 bases, with 8 bases of the junction left unmatched. Written as DNA, the CDR3 is TGCAGTGCTTATACAGGGGGCTCGGGTCAGCCCCAGCATTTT. The encoded protein is CSAYTGGSGQPQHF.

V and J are TRBV5-4 and TRBJ2-6; 7 positions agree with TRBD1. The length of the CDR3 is 18 residues. CDR1 is SGHNT, CDR2 YYREEE, per germline (reference sequence). J lost 2 bases, V lost 0 bases, and 8 bases had no gene match. CDR3: CASSLVGRGLAGANVLTF. In DNA, the CDR3 is TGTGCCAGCAGCTTGGTCGGAAGGGGGCTTGCTGGGGCCAACGTCCTGACTTTC.

This clonotype was observed at least ten times. V and J are TRBV27 and TRBJ1-5; D gene ambiguous. The CDR3 consists of 16 residues. V dropped 4 bases and J dropped 1 base, with 14 bases sitting between them. Germline CDR1 and CDR2: MNHEY and SMNVEV (reference sequence). Here the CDR3 DNA reads TGTGCCAGCAGTTCCCTTTCGCAAGGGAGCAATCAGCCCCAGCATTTT. Translated: CASSSLSQGSNQPQHF.

This clonotype occurred a few times. The chain couples TRBV4-1 to TRBJ2-2; D unclear. Trimming pared 3 bases from V and 1 base from J, leaving 9 bases between. CDR1 and CDR2 (germline): MGHRA, YSYEKL. The CDR3 is made up of 15 amino acids. In DNA, the CDR3 is TGCGCCAGCAGCCAGGGTAGCAAGAACACCGGGGAGCTGTTTTTT. Amino acids: CASSQGSKNTGELFF.

This clonotype has at least ten counts. This chain joins TRBV20-1 and TRBJ1-2; 7 bases are shared with TRBD1. CDR3 length equals 12 residues. CDR1 is DFQATT and CDR2 is SNEGSKA in the germline V gene (reference sequence). J gave up 8 bases and V 1 base, and 4 bases lay outside the gene matches. Written as DNA, the CDR3 is TGCAGTGCTAGAGTGATAGGGGGCGGCTACACCTTC. Translated: CSARVIGGGYTF.

As regards this clonotype: This CDR3 is missing its conserved last phenylalanine or tryptophan, likely due to a read error. This rearrangement joins TRBV6-2 or TRBV6-3 to TRBJ1-5; possibly TRBD1 for D (5 bases). CDR1 and CDR2 from the germline V gene are MNHEY and SVGEGT. With 5 bases removed from V and 5 bases from J, the gap between germline ends came to 10 bases. This CDR3 has 13 amino acids. The CDR3 nucleotides are TGTGCCAGCAGTCGGACGGGGGATCAGCCCCAGCATTCT. It codes for CASSRTGDQPQHS.

This clonotype was observed at least ten times. This rearrangement joins TRBV28 to TRBJ2-1, with 12 bases that match TRBD1. Germline values: CDR1 MDHEN, CDR2 SYDVKM. There are 16 residues in the CDR3. Unmatched junction bases numbered 9, after V lost 5 bases and J lost 7 bases. DNA of the CDR3: TGTGCCAGCAGTCTCACCGGGACAGGGGGCTTTAATGAGCAGTTCTTC. This codes for CASSLTGTGGFNEQFF.

There are many counts of this clonotype. J is TRBJ2-1 and V is TRBV11-2, with D maybe TRBD1 (5 bases). The germline V and J ends were trimmed by 1 base and 8 bases, with 18 bases remaining between them. CDR3 length equals 16 residues. Per the germline V gene, CDR1 is SGHAT and CDR2 is FQNNGV. CDR3 region: CASSLVSGSHGDEQFF. The CDR3 DNA follows: TGTGCCAGCAGCTTAGTCTCAGGGTCTCACGGCGATGAGCAGTTCTTC.

This clonotype has more than one count but fewer than ten. The V call is TRBV9, the J call TRBJ1-2; D is possibly TRBD1 (6 bases). Trimming took 0 bases from V and 4 from J, leaving 16 bases between them. The CDR3 extends over 16 amino acids. CDR1 SGDLS and CDR2 YYNGEE come from the germline V gene. The CDR3 spells CASSVVPGPRGYGYTF. The CDR3 DNA follows: TGTGCCAGCAGCGTAGTTCCAGGGCCCAGGGGCTATGGCTACACCTTC.